This entry is about one T cell receptor beta chain. These data originate in a study of blood T cell repertoires in COVID-19. Study-wide context: Researchers got acute and convalescent COVID-19 samples from the United States, Italy and Spain. Sample material is recorded as cDNA or gDNA derived from T cells, B-cell-depleted T cells, or PBMCs.

The CDR3 sequence is 11 residues long. Trimming removed 6 bases at V and 0 bases at J, with 2 bases between. As originally analysed: Estimates of nucleated cell counts were drawn from the amplification of reference gene primers. The method was immunoSEQ multiplex PCR; TCRdb's version includes in-frame clones alone and lacks a portion of them. That table furnishes V, J and clone size, whereas the DNA furnished D and trimming. Of 100,000 to 150,000 clones listed, 70% to 90% are singletons. The TCR originated in a middle-aged man with acute or convalescent COVID-19. This chain joins TRBV12-3 or TRBV12-4 and TRBJ1-2; D uncertain. The material sequenced was peripheral blood. Here the CDR3 DNA reads TGTGCCAGCAGCTCTAACTATGGCTACACCTTC. This gives the protein CASSSNYGYTF.